The entry below gives a single T cell receptor beta chain sequence along with its context. This sample was included in a study of regulatory T cells in long-lasting Graves disease. The TCR beta library used iRepertoire HTBI primers with Arm-PCR amplification of CDR3. From the multiplex PCR reads, TCRdb called clonotypes with MiXCR, one entry per CDR3 protein. The table has 400,000 to 650,000 distinct CDR3 sequences, around 16% seen once. This sample's time point: newly diagnosed GD, antithyroid drugs for less than 3 months. Following extraction of RNA from PBMCs, that RNA was used to make the TCR library. Staff drew around 8.5 milliliters of peripheral blood into EDTA tubes. Germline loops: CDR1 DFQATT, CDR2 SNEGSKA (reference sequence). V lost 3 bases and J lost 6, with 20 bases in between. The CDR3 spans 15 residues. These data were likewise used in another study, on T cells in Graves' hyperthyroidism and ophthalmopathy. That work adds: The HTBI primer set was used in a first-round RT-PCR of the TCR CDR3. Most thyroid clonotypes with frequency above 0.001 were detected in blood. Ophthalmopathy onset followed model prediction by a median about seven months.

The sequenced sample was peripheral blood mononuclear cells (PBMCs), obtained at new diagnosis, from a patient treated with antithyroid drugs. The source is a woman aged 35-60 years with Graves disease. The gene calls are TRBV20-1 and TRBJ1-2; D gene uncertain. As DNA, the CDR3 is TGCAGTGCTAGGGCTTCCCCCGGGGTCGGGGATGGCTACACCTTC. Protein product: CSARASPGVGDGYTF.